Given below is one T cell receptor beta chain in context. Only in-frame clones appear in the TCRdb table, and some are missing; sequencing was by immunoSEQ multiplex PCR. Altogether 98,000 or so clones are present, roughly 93% being singletons, with the ten largest covering about 0.62%. The data were obtained in a study of siplizumab effects on memory and regulatory T cells. The CDR3 totals 12 residues. From germline, CDR1 is SGHRS and CDR2 YFSETQ. V was pared by 5 bases and J by 5 bases, with 11 bases between. Specimen: Tregs sorted from blood. The origin of this receptor is a human donor in good health. The chain has TRBV5-1 and TRBJ2-7; no reliable D call. The CDR3 loop is CASSEAFHEQYF. The CDR3 DNA reads as TGCGCCAGCAGTGAGGCTTTCCACGAGCAGTACTTC.